This passage covers 9 T cell receptor beta chains from one sample sequenced in a study of metastatic and nonmetastatic thyroid tumors. TCRdb reanalyzed the PCR reads via MiXCR. The data show 7,000 to 9,500 clones, roughly 14% seen once. No patient had received any treatment before thyroid surgery. Sequenced material: blood. These receptors came from a female donor with papillary thyroid cancer or a benign thyroid nodule (not recorded which). Some clones in this sample may be carry-over from other donors' samples.

As concerns this clone: A much larger clone lies a single base off, so this may be a read error. The chain is built from TRBV27 and TRBJ2-3; 13 nucleotides line up with TRBD2. Germline trimming cut 5 bases from V and 3 bases from J; bases unmatched to any gene: 11. Per the germline V gene, CDR1 is MNHEY and CDR2 is SMNVEV (reference sequence). The CDR3 loop spans 18 amino acids. Here the CDR3 DNA reads TGTGCCAGCAGTCTGAGGACTAGCGGGAGATTGTTTACAGATACGCAGTATTTT. It is translated as CASSLRTSGRLFTDTQYF.

In its sample, this clone was seen a few times. The rearrangement joins TRBV28 to TRBJ1-5; 7 nucleotides line up with TRBD1. J lost 6 bases, V lost 8 bases, and 10 bases had no gene match. CDR3 length: 14 residues. CDR1 and CDR2 (germline): MDHEN, SYDVKM. The CDR3 is CASLGTVSTQPQHF. DNA of the CDR3: TGTGCCAGCTTAGGGACAGTCTCCACTCAGCCCCAGCATTTT.

This clone is medium-sized. This chain connects TRBV20-1 to TRBJ2-7, with 8 nucleotides matching TRBD1. The length of the CDR3 is 13 residues. J lost 0 bases, V lost 5 bases, and 3 bases had no gene match. CDR1 and CDR2 from the germline V gene are DFQATT and SNEGSKA (reference sequence). CDR3 bases: TGCAGTGCTGACAGGGGTGACTCCTACGAGCAGTACTTC. Its translation: CSADRGDSYEQYF.

This clone has a handful of counts. Since a much larger clone is just one base distant, this may be a read error. The rearrangement links TRBV3-1 to TRBJ2-1; no clear D. The germline V gene encodes CDR1 LGHDT and CDR2 YNNKEL (reference sequence). The CDR3 length is 12 residues. V dropped 10 bases and J dropped 0 bases, with 7 bases sitting between them. The CDR3 here is CANRNSYNEQFF. The CDR3 DNA sequence: TGTGCCAATAGGAACTCCTACAATGAGCAGTTCTTC.

In this sample, this clone turned up many times. The gene calls are TRBV4-1 and TRBJ2-1, with TRBD2 identical over 8 bases. The germline V gene has CDR1 MGHRA and CDR2 YSYEKL. The V gene end was trimmed by 1 base and the J gene end by 4 bases; junction bases not matched to a gene: 3. The CDR3 runs to 15 residues. The CDR3 sequence is CASSQVLAAYNEQFF. CDR3 sequence (DNA): TGCGCCAGCAGCCAAGTACTAGCGGCTTACAATGAGCAGTTCTTC.

By share of the sample, this clone is medium-sized. The chain is built from TRBV6-2 or TRBV6-3 and TRBJ2-7; no clear D gene. The CDR3 runs to 11 residues. From germline, CDR1 is MNHEY and CDR2 SVGEGT. Trimming removed 5 bases at V and 3 bases at J, with 5 bases between. In DNA, the CDR3 is TGTGCCAGCAGTCTTCACTACGAGCAGTACTTC. Translating it yields CASSLHYEQYF.

This clone appeared a few times. The J gene is TRBJ1-2, the V gene TRBV15; D call uncertain. The ends were cut back, 0 bases at V and 4 bases at J, with 9 bases in the middle. This CDR3 region has 14 residues. In germline, CDR1 is LNHNV, CDR2 YYDKDF (reference sequence). CDR3 amino acids: CATSRDWPSYGYTF. The CDR3 region has the DNA TGTGCCACCAGCAGAGATTGGCCTTCCTATGGCTACACCTTC.

In its sample, this clone was seen many times. A much more abundant neighbour one base away suggests this may be a read error. V and J are TRBV20-1 and TRBJ2-3; the D gene could be TRBD1 or TRBD2 (7 bases each). The germline V gene encodes CDR1 DFQATT and CDR2 SNEGSKA (reference sequence). The V end lost 3 bases, the J end lost 3 bases, and 16 bases lay between the germline ends. This CDR3 region has 15 residues. The CDR3 is CSASWEGAVTDTQYF. CDR3 nucleotides: TGCAGTGCTAGTTGGGAGGGGGCGGTGACAGATACGCAGTATTTT.

On this clone: Given the absence of the conserved phenylalanine or tryptophan at the CDR3 end, a read error is likely. The rearrangement joins TRBV11-1 to TRBJ2-3; TRBD2 matches at 8 bases. Germline V gene data show CDR1 as SGHAT and CDR2 as FQDESV (reference sequence). The CDR3 is 16 amino acids. This CDR3 reads CTSSSCSLAGTDTQYS. As DNA, the CDR3 is TGTACCAGCAGCTCCTGTTCGTTAGCGGGAACAGATACGCAGTATTCT.